The 4 T cell receptor beta chains below come from one sample, sequenced in a study of cytomegalovirus exposure and HLA in healthy donors. The PCR contained 60 Vbeta and 13 Jbeta primers. The repertoire was sequenced with immunoSEQ multiplex PCR; TCRdb's copy has only in-frame clones and lacks some. The sample includes under 150,000 clones, around 10% of them seen just once. The sample consisted of PBMCs. The receptors here all came from a man aged 25 to 40 in good health and CMV-seronegative.

The chain has TRBV7-2 and TRBJ2-7; D unclear. The CDR3 is 15 residues long. V was clipped by 1 base and J by 2 bases, with 12 bases between them. Germline CDR1 reads SGHTA; CDR2 reads FQGNSA. The chain's CDR3 is CASSLGAGLTYEQYF. CDR3 DNA: TGTGCCAGCAGCTTAGGAGCAGGTCTGACCTACGAGCAGTACTTC.

The J gene is TRBJ1-2, the V gene TRBV30; D remains ambiguous. V lost 7 bases and J 8 bases, leaving 11 bases between the germline ends. The CDR3 length is 10 residues. Germline CDR1 reads GTSNPN; CDR2 reads SVGIG (reference sequence). CDR3 sequence (DNA): TGTGCCTTACGCCGGGGAGGCTACACCTTC. Protein product: CALRRGGYTF.

This clone was observed a few times. This CDR3 reads CASSLGTGSYEQYF. In DNA, the CDR3 is TGTGCCAGCAGCTTAGGGACAGGGTCCTACGAGCAGTACTTC. The chain has TRBV7-9 and TRBJ2-7, with 8 bases that match TRBD1. The CDR3 has 14 residues. V trimming: 1 base; J trimming: 1 base; junction bases outside the gene matches: 0. Germline V gene data show CDR1 as SEHNR and CDR2 as FQNEAQ (reference sequence).

This clone was detected a few times. The rearrangement joins TRBV10-3 to TRBJ2-3; TRBD2 matches at 8 bases. Per germline, CDR1 ENHRY and CDR2 SYGVKD. With 2 bases clipped from V and 4 bases from J, the junction kept 14 bases outside the gene matches. This CDR3 is built from 18 residues. CDR3 DNA sequence: TGTGCCATCAGTGAGCCGTGGGCGGCGGGGGGTGGACCAGATACGCAGTATTTT. Its translation is CAISEPWAAGGGPDTQYF.